Only one count was recorded for the clone carrying this TCR beta chain. This sample is drawn from a study of T cell responses to AZD1222 COVID-19 vaccine. Clones were sequenced by immunoSEQ multiplex PCR, and TCRdb holds only the in-frame ones, with some missing. There are 100,000 to 150,000 clones in the sample; around 94% occur only once, and around 1.7% lies in the top ten. CDR1 and CDR2 from the germline V gene are LGHDT and YNNKEL (reference sequence). Trimming took 0 bases from V and 3 from J; bases not matched to a gene: 6. This CDR3 comprises 18 residues. The chain links TRBV3-1 (or the pseudogene TRBV3-2) to TRBJ2-1, with 12 bases identical to TRBD2. This clonotype was sampled from an adult in good health. The sample here was peripheral blood, taken on day 0 of AZD1222 vaccination. The CDR3 is CASSQDLAGGPFYNEQFF. CDR3 nucleotide sequence: TGTGCCAGCAGCCAAGATCTAGCGGGAGGGCCTTTCTACAATGAGCAGTTCTTC.